This T cell receptor (beta chain) comes out of a study of cytomegalovirus exposure and HLA in healthy donors. Every donor was a healthy person donating bone marrow. V shed 4 bases and J shed 4 bases, with 8 bases lying between them. There are 13 residues in the CDR3. Germline-derived CDR1 and CDR2 are SGHTA and FQGNSA. Comment on this clone: The antigen is undetermined.

Study-level points and caveats: Later analysis placed DRB1 highest and HLA-C lowest in TCR association rates, which differed by HLA locus. Previously analyzed data showed that most TCR beta V segments were productive at a frequency of about 90% or about 30%. Cytomegalovirus-associated status was assigned to 164 TCR beta chains.

PCR was performed using 60 Vbeta and 13 Jbeta primers. Here immunoSEQ multiplex PCR was the method, and the copy in TCRdb shows in-frame clones only, minus some. The data show 150,000 to 200,000 clones, roughly 80% seen once. The rearrangement links TRBV7-2 to TRBJ1-5; no clear D gene. The sequence was obtained from a woman between 45 and 60 years old in good health and CMV-seropositive. Material: PBMCs. As DNA, the CDR3 is TGTGCCAGCAGCTCAGGCCCGAATCAGCCCCAGCATTTT. This encodes CASSSGPNQPQHF.